Here is one T cell receptor (beta chain) with its context. These data come from a study of shared clonotypes between healthy human individuals. Genomic DNA per cell subset filled all wells of several immunoSEQ plates. Every unsorted PBMC PCR replicate was loaded with roughly 0.3 ug DNA, about 30,000 T cell genomes. Method: immunoSEQ multiplex PCR; TCRdb's copy keeps in-frame clones and lacks some. The data contain some 450,000 clones, 60% to 80% of them singletons. The CDR3 consists of 14 residues. Germline lookup yields CDR1 MNHNS and CDR2 SASEGT. V trimming: 6 bases; J trimming: 1 base; junction bases outside the gene matches: 6.

The receptor's source is a woman in her 40s in good health. Some clones in this sample may be carry-over from other donors' samples. V is TRBV6-1 and J is TRBJ2-7, with 7 bases fitting TRBD1. The sequencing sample was made of PBMCs. CDR3 sequence: CASREPGQSYEQYF. DNA of the CDR3: TGTGCCAGCAGAGAACCGGGACAGTCCTACGAGCAGTACTTC.